The entry below gives a single T cell receptor (beta chain) sequence along with its context. The V segment lost 3 bases and the J segment 6 bases; nucleotides outside the gene matches: 9. This CDR3 has 15 amino acids. CDR1 is SGHNT, CDR2 YENEEA, per germline. The PCR employed 60 Vbeta primers together with 13 Jbeta primers. Only in-frame clones appear in the TCRdb table, and some are missing; sequencing was by immunoSEQ multiplex PCR. The table has 95,000 to 100,000 clones, roughly three quarters seen once. These data come from a study of cytomegalovirus exposure and HLA in healthy donors. Source material: PBMCs. This clonotype was obtained from a man in his forties in good health and CMV-seronegative. The chain recombines TRBV11-3 with TRBJ2-7; 9 nucleotides match TRBD1. CDR3 region: CASSLTGGSSFEQYF. CDR3 coding DNA: TGTGCCAGCAGCTTGACAGGGGGTAGTTCTTTCGAGCAGTACTTC.